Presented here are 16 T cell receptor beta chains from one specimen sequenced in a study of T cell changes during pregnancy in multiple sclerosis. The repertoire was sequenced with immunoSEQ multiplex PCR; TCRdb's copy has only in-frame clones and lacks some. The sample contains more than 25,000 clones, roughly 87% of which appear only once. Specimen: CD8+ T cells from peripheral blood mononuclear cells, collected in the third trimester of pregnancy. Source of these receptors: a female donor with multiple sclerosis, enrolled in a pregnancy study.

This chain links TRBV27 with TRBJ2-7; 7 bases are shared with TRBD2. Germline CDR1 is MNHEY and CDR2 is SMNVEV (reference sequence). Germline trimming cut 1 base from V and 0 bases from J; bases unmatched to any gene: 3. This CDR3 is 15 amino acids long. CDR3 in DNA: TGTGCCAGCAGTTTATGGGGAGGGAACTCCTACGAGCAGTACTTC. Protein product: CASSLWGGNSYEQYF.

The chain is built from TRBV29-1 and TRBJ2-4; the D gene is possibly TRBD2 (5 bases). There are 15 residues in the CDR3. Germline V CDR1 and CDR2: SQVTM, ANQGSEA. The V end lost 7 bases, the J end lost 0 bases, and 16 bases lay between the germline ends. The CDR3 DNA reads TGCAGCGCCCTCGGAGGCTCACCAGCCAAAAACATTCAGTACTTC. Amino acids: CSALGGSPAKNIQYF.

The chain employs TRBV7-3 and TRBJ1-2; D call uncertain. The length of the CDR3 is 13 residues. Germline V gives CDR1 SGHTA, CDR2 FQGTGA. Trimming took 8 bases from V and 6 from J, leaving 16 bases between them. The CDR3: CASARGPSDGYTF. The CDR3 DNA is TGTGCCAGCGCCAGAGGGCCCTCCGATGGCTACACCTTC.

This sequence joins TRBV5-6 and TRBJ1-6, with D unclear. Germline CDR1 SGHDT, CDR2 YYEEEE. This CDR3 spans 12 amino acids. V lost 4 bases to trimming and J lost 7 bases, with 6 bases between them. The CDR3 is CASSSENSPLHF. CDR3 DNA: TGTGCCAGCAGCAGCGAGAATTCACCCCTCCACTTT.

The CDR3 DNA is TGTGCCAGCAGCCCTCACATAGATACGCAGTATTTT. This encodes CASSPHIDTQYF. The chain employs TRBV7-8 and TRBJ2-3; D remains unclear. This CDR3 is 12 amino acids long. Germline V lookup: CDR1 SGHVS, CDR2 FQNEAQ. Trimming shortened V by 5 bases and J by 5 bases, and 8 bases separated the two germline ends.

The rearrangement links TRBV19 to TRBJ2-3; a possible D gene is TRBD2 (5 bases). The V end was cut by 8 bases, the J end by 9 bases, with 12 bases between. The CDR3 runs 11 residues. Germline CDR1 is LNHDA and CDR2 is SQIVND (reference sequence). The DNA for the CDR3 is TGTGCCAGTCGGGGTGGGGTGACGCAGTATTTT. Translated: CASRGGVTQYF. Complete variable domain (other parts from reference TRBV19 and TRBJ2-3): DGGITQSPKYLFRKEGQNVTLSCEQNLNHDAMYWYRQDPGQGLRLIYYSQIVNDFQKGDIAEGYSVSREKKESFPLTVTSAQKNPTAFYLCASRGGVTQYFGPGTRLTVL.

CDR3 loop: CASSWARLAGYYEQFF. CDR3 nucleotide sequence: TGTGCCAGCAGCTGGGCGAGGCTAGCGGGATACTATGAGCAGTTCTTC. The chain carries TRBV5-6 and TRBJ2-1, with 9 bases fitting TRBD2. The CDR3 contains 16 residues. Losses at the gene ends were 3 bases for V and 8 bases for J; bases not matched to a gene: 12. From germline, CDR1 is SGHDT and CDR2 YYEEEE. Using reference TRBV5-6 and TRBJ2-1 for the parts outside the CDR3, the full variable domain is DAGVTQSPTHLIKTRGQQVTLRCSPKSGHDTVSWYQQALGQGPQFIFQYYEEEERQRGNFPDRFSGHQFPNYSSELNVNALLLGDSALYLCASSWARLAGYYEQFFGPGTRLTVL.

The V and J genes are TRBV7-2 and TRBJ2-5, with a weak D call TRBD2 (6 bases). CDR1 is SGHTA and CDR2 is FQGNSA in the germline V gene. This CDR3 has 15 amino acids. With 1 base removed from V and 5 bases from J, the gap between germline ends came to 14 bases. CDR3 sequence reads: CASSLVRVGGETQYF. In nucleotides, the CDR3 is TGTGCCAGCAGCTTAGTGAGGGTAGGAGGGGAGACCCAGTACTTC.

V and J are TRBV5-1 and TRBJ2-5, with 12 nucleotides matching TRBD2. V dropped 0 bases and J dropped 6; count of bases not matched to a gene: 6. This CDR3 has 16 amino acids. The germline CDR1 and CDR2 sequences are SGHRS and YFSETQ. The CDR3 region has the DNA TGCGCCAGCAGCTTGGAGCTAGCGGGGGGGCTGAAGACCCAGTACTTC. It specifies CASSLELAGGLKTQYF.

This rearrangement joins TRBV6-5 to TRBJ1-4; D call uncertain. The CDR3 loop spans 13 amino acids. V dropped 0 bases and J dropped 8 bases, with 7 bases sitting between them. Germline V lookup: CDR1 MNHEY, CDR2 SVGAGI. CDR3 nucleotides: TGTGCCAGCAGTTACTCGAGGGTGGAAAAACTGTTTTTT. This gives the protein CASSYSRVEKLFF.

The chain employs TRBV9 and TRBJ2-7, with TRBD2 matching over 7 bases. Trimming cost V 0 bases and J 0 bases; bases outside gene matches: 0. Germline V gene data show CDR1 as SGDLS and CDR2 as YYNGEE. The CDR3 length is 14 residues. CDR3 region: CASSVGDYSYEQYF. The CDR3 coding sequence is TGTGCCAGCAGCGTAGGGGACTACTCCTACGAGCAGTACTTC. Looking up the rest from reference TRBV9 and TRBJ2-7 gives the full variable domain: DSGVTQTPKHLITATGQRVTLRCSPRSGDLSVYWYQQSLDQGLQFLIQYYNGEERAKGNILERFSAQQFPDLHSELNLSSLELGDSALYFCASSVGDYSYEQYFGPGTRLTVT.

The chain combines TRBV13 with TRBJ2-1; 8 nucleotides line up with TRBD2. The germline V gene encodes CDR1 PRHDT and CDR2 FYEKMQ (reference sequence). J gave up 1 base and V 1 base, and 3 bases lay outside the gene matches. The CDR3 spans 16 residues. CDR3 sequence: CASSLVASGSYNEQFF. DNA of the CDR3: TGTGCCAGCAGCTTAGTTGCTAGCGGGTCCTACAATGAGCAGTTCTTC.

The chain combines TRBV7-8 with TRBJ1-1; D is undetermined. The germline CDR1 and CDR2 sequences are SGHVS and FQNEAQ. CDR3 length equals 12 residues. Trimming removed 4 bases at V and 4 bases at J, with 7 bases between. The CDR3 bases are TGTGCCAGCAGCTCGGGTAGCACTGAAGCTTTCTTT. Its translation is CASSSGSTEAFF.

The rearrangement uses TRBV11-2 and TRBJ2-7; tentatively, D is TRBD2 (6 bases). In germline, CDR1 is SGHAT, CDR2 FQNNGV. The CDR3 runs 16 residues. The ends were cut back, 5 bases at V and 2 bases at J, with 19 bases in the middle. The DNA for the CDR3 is TGTGCCAGCAGCGCCACCGCGGGACGCAAACCCTACGAGCAGTACTTC. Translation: CASSATAGRKPYEQYF.

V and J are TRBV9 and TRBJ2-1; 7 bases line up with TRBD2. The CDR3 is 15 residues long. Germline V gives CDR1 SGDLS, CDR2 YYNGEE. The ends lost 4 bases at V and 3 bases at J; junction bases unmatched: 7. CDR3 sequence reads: CASSLMGGDYNEQFF. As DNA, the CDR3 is TGTGCCAGCAGCCTCATGGGGGGGGACTACAATGAGCAGTTCTTC.

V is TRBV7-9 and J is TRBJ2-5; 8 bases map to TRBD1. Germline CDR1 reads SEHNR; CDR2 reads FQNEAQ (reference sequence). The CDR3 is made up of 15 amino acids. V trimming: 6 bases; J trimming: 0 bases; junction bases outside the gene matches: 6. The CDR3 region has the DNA TGTGCCAGCAGTTCACCGACAGGGGACCAAGAGACCCAGTACTTC. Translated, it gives CASSSPTGDQETQYF.